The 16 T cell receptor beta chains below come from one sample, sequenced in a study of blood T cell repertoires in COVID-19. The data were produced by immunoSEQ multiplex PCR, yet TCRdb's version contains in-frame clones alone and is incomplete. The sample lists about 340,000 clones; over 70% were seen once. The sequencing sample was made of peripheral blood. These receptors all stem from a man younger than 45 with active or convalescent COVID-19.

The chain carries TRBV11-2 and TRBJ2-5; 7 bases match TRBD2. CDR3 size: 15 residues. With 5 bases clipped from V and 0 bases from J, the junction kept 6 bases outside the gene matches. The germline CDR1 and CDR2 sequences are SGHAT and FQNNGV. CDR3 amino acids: CASSPLLADQETQYF. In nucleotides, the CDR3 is TGTGCCAGCAGCCCCCTGCTAGCGGACCAAGAGACCCAGTACTTC.

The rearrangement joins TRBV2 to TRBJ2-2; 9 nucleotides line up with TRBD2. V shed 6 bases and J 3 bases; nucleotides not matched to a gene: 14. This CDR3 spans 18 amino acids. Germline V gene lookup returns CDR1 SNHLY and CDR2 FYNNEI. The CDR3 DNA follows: TGTGCCAGCAGGGACCTGACTAGCGGCACGTGGGACACCGGGGAGCTGTTTTTT. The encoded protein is CASRDLTSGTWDTGELFF.

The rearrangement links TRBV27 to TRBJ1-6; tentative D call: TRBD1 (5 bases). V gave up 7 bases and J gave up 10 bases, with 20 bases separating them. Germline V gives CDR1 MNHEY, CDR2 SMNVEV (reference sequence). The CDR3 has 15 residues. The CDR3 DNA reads TGTGCCAGCAAAAGACAGAGCTCCTACCCCTCACCCCTCCACTTT. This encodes CASKRQSSYPSPLHF.

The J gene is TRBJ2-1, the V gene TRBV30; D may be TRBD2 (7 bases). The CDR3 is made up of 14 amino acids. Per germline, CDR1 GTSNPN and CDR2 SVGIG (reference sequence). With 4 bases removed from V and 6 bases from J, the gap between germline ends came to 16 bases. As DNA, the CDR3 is TGTGCCTGGATCCTCAGGGGAGGGGGCAATGAGCAGTTCTTC. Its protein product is CAWILRGGGNEQFF.

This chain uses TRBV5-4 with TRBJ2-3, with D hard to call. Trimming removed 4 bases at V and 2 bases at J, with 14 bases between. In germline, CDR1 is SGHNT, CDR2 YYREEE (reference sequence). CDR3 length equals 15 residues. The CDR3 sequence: CASSPLPSNTDTQYF. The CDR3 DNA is TGTGCCAGCAGCCCTTTGCCTAGTAACACAGATACGCAGTATTTT.

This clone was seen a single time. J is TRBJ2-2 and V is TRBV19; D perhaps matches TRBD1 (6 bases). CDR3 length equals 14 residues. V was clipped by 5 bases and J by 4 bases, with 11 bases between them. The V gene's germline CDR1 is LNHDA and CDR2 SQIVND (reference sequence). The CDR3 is CASSASGATGELFF. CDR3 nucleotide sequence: TGTGCCAGTAGTGCGTCAGGGGCCACCGGGGAGCTGTTTTTT.

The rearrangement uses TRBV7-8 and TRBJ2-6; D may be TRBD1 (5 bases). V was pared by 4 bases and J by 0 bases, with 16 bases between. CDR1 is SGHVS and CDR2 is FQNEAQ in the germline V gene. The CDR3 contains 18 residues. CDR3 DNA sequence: TGTGCCAGCAGCTCAGGGCGGCGAGGAACCTCTGGGGCCAACGTCCTGACTTTC. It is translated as CASSSGRRGTSGANVLTF.

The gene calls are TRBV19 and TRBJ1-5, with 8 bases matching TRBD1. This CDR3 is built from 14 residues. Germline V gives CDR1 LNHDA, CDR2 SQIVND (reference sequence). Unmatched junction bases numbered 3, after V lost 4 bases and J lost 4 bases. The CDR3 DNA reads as TGTGCCAGTAGTACGGGACAGGAAAATCAGCCCCAGCATTTT. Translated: CASSTGQENQPQHF.

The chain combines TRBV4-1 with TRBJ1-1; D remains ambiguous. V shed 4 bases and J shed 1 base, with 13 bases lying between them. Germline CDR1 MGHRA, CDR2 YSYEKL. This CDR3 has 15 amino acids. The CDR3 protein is CASSLSPGPNTEAFF. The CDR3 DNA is TGCGCCAGCAGCCTGTCGCCTGGCCCGAACACTGAAGCTTTCTTT.

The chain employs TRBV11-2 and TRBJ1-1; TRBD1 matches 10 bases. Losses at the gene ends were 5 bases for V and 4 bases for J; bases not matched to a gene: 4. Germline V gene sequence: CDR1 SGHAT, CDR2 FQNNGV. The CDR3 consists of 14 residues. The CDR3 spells CASSVRDRGTEAFF. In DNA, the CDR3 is TGTGCCAGCAGCGTCCGGGACAGGGGCACTGAAGCTTTCTTT.

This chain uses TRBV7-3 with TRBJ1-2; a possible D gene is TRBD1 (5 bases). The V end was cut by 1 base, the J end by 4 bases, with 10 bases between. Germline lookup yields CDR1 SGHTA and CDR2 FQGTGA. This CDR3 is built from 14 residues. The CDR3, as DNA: TGTGCCAGCAGCTTAAGCCAGGGAGGCTATGGCTACACCTTC. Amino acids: CASSLSQGGYGYTF. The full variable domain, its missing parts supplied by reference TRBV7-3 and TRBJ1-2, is GAGVSQTPSNKVTEKGKYVELRCDPISGHTALYWYRQSLGQGPEFLIYFQGTGAADDSGLPNDRFFAVRPEGSVSTLKIQRTERGDSAVYLCASSLSQGGYGYTFGSGTRLTVV.

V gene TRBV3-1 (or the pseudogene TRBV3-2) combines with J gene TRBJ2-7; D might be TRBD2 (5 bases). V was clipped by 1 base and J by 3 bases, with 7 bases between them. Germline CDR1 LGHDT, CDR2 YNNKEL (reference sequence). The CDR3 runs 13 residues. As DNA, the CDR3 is TGTGCCAGCAGCCAAGGACGGGACTACGAGCAGTACTTC. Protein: CASSQGRDYEQYF.

Here the CDR3 DNA reads TGTGCCAGCAGCGCCGGGACAGCTCCTCGACCCCTCCACTTT. Protein: CASSAGTAPRPLHF. V and J are TRBV9 and TRBJ1-6; TRBD1 aligns across 7 bases. CDR1 SGDLS and CDR2 YYNGEE come from the germline V gene. CDR3 length: 14 amino acids. The J segment lost 12 bases and the V segment lost 3 bases, leaving 9 bases of the junction unmatched.

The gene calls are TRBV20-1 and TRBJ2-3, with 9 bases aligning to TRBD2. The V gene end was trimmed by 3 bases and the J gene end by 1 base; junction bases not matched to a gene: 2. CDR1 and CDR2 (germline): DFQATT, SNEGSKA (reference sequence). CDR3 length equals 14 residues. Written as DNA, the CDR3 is TGCAGTGCTAGTGCTAGCGGGGGCACAGATACGCAGTATTTT. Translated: CSASASGGTDTQYF.

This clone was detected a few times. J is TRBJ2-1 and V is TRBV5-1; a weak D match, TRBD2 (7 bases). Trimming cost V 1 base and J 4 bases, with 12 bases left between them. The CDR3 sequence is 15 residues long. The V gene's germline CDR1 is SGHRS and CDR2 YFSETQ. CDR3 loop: CASSLSGGFYNEQFF. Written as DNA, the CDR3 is TGCGCCAGCAGCTTGTCGGGGGGCTTTTACAATGAGCAGTTCTTC.

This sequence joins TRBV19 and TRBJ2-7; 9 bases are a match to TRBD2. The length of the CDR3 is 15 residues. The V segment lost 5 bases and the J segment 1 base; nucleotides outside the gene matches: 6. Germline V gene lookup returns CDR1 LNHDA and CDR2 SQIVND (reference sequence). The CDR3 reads CASSSATSGSYEQYF. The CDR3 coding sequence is TGTGCCAGTAGTTCGGCGACTAGCGGTTCCTACGAGCAGTACTTC.